Listed below are T cell receptor beta chains from one sample, sequenced in a study of T cell responses to AZD1222 COVID-19 vaccine. The table came from immunoSEQ multiplex PCR; TCRdb's copy has only in-frame clones and leaves some out. Of about 170,000 clones in the sample, 85% to 90% were seen once. The specimen comprised peripheral blood, sampled 28 days after the second dose of the MenACWY control vaccine. These receptors were taken from an adult who received the MenACWY meningococcal vaccine as a control. The CDR3 runs from the conserved cysteine through the conserved F or W. The D gene is left open where the match is weak. A row's size may be missing; if present it is once, few, many or a size class.

TRBD1	TRBJ1-2	TRBV5-1	-	TGCGCCAGCAGCCAGACCGGGACAGGGGGCAGCTATGGCTACACCTTC	CASSQTGTGGSYGYTF
TRBD1	TRBJ1-2	TRBV6-1	few	TGTGCCAGCAGTGAACTGGGGACAGGGGACTATGGCTACACCTTC	CASSELGTGDYGYTF
-	TRBJ2-2	TRBV27	-	TGTGCCAGCAGGGGGGGGATGACAGGGATCGCCGGGGAGCTGTTTTTT	CASRGGMTGIAGELFF
-	TRBJ1-6	TRBV24-1	-	TGTGCCACCATGAGTGTACCGGGACACCTAGCTTACCCCCTAATTTCACCCCTCCACTTT	CATMSVPGHLAYPLISPLHF
-	TRBJ2-7	TRBV29-1	once	TGCAGCGTTGGAGAATACGAGCAGTACTTC	CSVGEYEQYF
-	TRBJ2-7	TRBV5-1	-	TGCGCCAGCAGCTCCGGGTCTATTAAGGGGCTGGGGCAGTACTTC	CASSSGSIKGLGQYF
-	TRBJ2-1	TRBV7-9	-	TGTGCCAGCAGCCGTGGGAGCAATGAGCAGTTCTTC	CASSRGSNEQFF
TRBD1	TRBJ2-4	TRBV7-8	-	TGTGCCAGCAGCCCCATGGACAGGGGGAAAAACATTCAGTACTTC	CASSPMDRGKNIQYF
-	TRBJ1-1	TRBV5-4	once	TGTGCCAGCAGCTTTCGGGGGGAAGCTTTCTTT	CASSFRGEAFF
-	TRBJ2-2	TRBV19	-	TGTGCCAGTAACGAGGAGAACACCGGGGAGCTGTTTTTT	CASNEENTGELFF
TRBD2	TRBJ2-7	TRBV19	-	TGTGCCAGTAGTACCTGGACTAGCGGACGATACGAGCAGTACTTC	CASSTWTSGRYEQYF
-	TRBJ2-1	TRBV7-8	-	TGTGCCAGCAGCTTAGTTCCGGGATTGAGCTCCTACAATGAGCAGTTCTTC	CASSLVPGLSSYNEQFF
-	TRBJ2-2	TRBV11-2	-	TGTGCCAGCAGCCCCCCAGGGCCAAGCATCCGGGAGCTGTTTTTT	CASSPPGPSIRELFF
-	TRBJ2-5	TRBV25-1	-	TGTGCCAGCAGCCCAGGGAGCCGCGAGACCCAGTACTTC	CASSPGSRETQYF
-	TRBJ1-4	TRBV5-6	-	TGTGCCAGCAGCTTATCGAGTCCGGAAAAACTGTTTTTT	CASSLSSPEKLFF
-	TRBJ2-7	TRBV6-2/TRBV6-3	-	TGTGCCAGCAGTTACGAAGGTCCAGTCACTGTCCCCTACGAGCAGTACTTC	CASSYEGPVTVPYEQYF
-	TRBJ1-1	TRBV6-5	-	TGTGCCAGCAGCTCAGGGCAGGGAAACACTGAAGCTTTCTTT	CASSSGQGNTEAFF
-	TRBJ2-1	TRBV6-1	-	TGTGCCAGCAGTGAAGGGGTGTGGAAGTCCTACAATGAGCAGTTCTTC	CASSEGVWKSYNEQFF
TRBD1	TRBJ1-5	TRBV2	-	TGTGCCAGCTACGGGACAGGCGGAGATCAGCCCCAGCATTTT	CASYGTGGDQPQHF
-	TRBJ2-6	TRBV4-3	-	TGCGCCAGCGGCCAAGTCCGAAGCTCTGGGGCCAACGTCCTGACTTTC	CASGQVRSSGANVLTF
-	TRBJ1-2	TRBV23-1	-	TGCGCCAGCAGTCCCTATGGCTACACCTTC	CASSPYGYTF
-	TRBJ2-3	TRBV5-1	-	TGCGCCAGCAGCTATAGGTCTAGCACAGATACGCAGTATTTT	CASSYRSSTDTQYF
-	TRBJ1-1	TRBV19	-	TGTGCCAGTAGTACGACCCTGAACACTGAAGCTTTCTTT	CASSTTLNTEAFF
TRBD2	TRBJ2-1	TRBV24-1	-	TGTGCCACCAGTGACACTCTAGCGGGAGGGGACAATGAGCAGTTCTTC	CATSDTLAGGDNEQFF
-	TRBJ2-1	TRBV30	-	TGTGCCTGGAGTGCAGGGGACGGCGGAAACTCCTACAATGAGCAGTTCTTC	CAWSAGDGGNSYNEQFF
-	TRBJ2-3	TRBV5-1	-	TGCGCCAGCAGCTTGGCGGGGAGTGTTACAGATACGCAGTATTTT	CASSLAGSVTDTQYF
TRBD1	TRBJ2-2	TRBV28	once	TGTGCCAGCAGTCGATGGACAGGGGATATCACCGGGGAGCTGTTTTTT	CASSRWTGDITGELFF
-	TRBJ1-1	TRBV12-3/TRBV12-4	once	TGTGCCAGCAGTTCAGGGGTTCGCGCTGAAGCTTTCTTT	CASSSGVRAEAFF